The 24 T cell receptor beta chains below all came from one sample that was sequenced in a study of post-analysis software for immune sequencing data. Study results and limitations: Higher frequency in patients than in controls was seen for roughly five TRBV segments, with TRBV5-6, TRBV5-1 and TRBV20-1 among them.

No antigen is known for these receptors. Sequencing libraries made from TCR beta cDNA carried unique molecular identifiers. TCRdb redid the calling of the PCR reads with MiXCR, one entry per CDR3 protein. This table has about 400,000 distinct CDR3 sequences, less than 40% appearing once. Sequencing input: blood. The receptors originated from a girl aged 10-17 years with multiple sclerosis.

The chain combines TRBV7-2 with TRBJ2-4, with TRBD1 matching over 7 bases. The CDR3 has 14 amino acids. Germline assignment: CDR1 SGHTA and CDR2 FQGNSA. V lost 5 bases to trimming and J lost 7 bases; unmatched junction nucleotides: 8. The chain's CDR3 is CASSPGQRGNIQYF. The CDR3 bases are TGTGCCAGCAGCCCGGGACAGAGGGGGAACATTCAGTACTTC.

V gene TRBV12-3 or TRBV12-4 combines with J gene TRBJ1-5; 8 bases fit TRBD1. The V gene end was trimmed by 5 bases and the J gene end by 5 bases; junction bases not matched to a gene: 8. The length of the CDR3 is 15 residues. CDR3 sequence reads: CASSLRQGQDQPQHF. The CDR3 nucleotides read TGTGCCAGCAGTCTCAGACAGGGGCAGGATCAGCCCCAGCATTTT.

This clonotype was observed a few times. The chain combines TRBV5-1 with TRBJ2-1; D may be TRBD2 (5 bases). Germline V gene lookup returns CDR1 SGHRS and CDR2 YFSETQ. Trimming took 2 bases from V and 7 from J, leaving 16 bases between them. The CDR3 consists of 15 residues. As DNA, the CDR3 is TGCGCCAGCAGCTTAGGCCCAGCGGCGGTAAATGAGCAGTTCTTC. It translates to CASSLGPAAVNEQFF.

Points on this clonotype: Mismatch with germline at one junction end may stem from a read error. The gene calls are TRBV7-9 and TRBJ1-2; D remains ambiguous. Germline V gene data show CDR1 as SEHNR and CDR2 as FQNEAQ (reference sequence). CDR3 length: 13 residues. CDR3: CSSSLQTNYGYTF. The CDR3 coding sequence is TGTTCCAGCAGCTTACAAACGAACTATGGCTACACCTTC.

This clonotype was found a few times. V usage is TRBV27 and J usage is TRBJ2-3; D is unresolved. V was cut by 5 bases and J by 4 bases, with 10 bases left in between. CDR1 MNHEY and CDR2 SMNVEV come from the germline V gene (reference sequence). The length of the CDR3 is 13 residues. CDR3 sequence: CASSRSFADTQYF. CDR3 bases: TGTGCCAGCAGTAGGAGTTTTGCAGATACGCAGTATTTT.

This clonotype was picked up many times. CDR3 sequence (DNA): TGTGCCAGCAGTTTATCCGGGACAGCCTATGGCTACACCTTC. It specifies CASSLSGTAYGYTF. The chain links TRBV12-3 or TRBV12-4 to TRBJ1-2, with 7 nucleotides matching TRBD1. The ends lost 2 bases at V and 4 bases at J; junction bases unmatched: 4. The CDR3 is made up of 14 amino acids.

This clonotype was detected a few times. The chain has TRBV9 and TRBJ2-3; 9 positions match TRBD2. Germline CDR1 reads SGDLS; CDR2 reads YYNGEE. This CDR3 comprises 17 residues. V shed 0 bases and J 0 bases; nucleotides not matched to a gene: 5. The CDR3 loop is CASSVAWTSASTDTQYF. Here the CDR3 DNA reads TGTGCCAGCAGCGTAGCTTGGACTAGCGCGAGCACAGATACGCAGTATTTT.

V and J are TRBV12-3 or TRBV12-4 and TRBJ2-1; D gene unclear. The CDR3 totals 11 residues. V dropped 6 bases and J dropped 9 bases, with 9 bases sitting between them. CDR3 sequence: CASSKQSEQFF. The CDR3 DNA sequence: TGTGCCAGCAGCAAACAAAGTGAGCAGTTCTTC.

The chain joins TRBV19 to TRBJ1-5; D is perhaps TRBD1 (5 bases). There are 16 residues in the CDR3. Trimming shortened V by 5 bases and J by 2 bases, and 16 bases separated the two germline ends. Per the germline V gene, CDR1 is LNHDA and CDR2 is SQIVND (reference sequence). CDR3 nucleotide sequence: TGTGCCAGTAGTGCGTCTTGGGCCAGGGGCAATCAGCCCCAGCATTTT. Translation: CASSASWARGNQPQHF. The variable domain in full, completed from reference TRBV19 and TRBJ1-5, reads DGGITQSPKYLFRKEGQNVTLSCEQNLNHDAMYWYRQDPGQGLRLIYYSQIVNDFQKGDIAEGYSVSREKKESFPLTVTSAQKNPTAFYLCASSASWARGNQPQHFGDGTRLSIL.

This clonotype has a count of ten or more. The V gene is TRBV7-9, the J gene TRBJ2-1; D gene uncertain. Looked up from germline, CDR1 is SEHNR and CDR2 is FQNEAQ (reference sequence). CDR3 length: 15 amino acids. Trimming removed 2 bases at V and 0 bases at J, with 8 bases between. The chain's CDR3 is CASSLLESSYNEQFF. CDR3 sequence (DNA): TGTGCCAGCAGCTTACTGGAGAGCTCCTACAATGAGCAGTTCTTC.

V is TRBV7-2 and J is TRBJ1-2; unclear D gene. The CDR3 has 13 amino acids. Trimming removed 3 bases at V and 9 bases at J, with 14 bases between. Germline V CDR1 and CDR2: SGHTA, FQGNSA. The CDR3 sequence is CASSFAGIGSYTF. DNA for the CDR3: TGTGCCAGCAGCTTCGCCGGGATCGGAAGCTACACCTTC.

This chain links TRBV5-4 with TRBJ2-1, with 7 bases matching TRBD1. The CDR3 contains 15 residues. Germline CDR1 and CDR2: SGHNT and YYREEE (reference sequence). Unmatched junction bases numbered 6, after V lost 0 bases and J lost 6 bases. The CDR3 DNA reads TGTGCCAGCAGCTTGGACAGGGGCGCCCGCAATGAGCAGTTCTTC. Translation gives CASSLDRGARNEQFF.

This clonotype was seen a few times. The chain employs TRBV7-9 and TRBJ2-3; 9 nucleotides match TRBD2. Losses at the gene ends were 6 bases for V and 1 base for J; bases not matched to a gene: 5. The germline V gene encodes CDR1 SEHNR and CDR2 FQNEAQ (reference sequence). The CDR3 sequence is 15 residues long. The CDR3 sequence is CASSPSGARTDTQYF. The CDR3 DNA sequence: TGTGCCAGCAGTCCTAGCGGGGCCCGCACAGATACGCAGTATTTT. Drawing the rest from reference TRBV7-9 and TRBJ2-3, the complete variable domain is DTGVSQNPRHKITKRGQNVTFRCDPISEHNRLYWYRQTLGQGPEFLTYFQNEAQLEKSRLLSDRFSAERPKGSFSTLEIQRTEQGDSAMYLCASSPSGARTDTQYFGPGTRLTVL.

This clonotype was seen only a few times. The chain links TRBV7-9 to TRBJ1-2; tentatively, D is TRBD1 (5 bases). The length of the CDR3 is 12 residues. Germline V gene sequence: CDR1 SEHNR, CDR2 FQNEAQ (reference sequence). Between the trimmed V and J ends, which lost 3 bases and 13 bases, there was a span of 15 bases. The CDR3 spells CASSLGQWAVTF. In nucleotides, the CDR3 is TGTGCCAGCAGCTTGGGGCAGTGGGCCGTCACCTTC. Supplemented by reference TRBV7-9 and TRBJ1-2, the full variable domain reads DTGVSQNPRHKITKRGQNVTFRCDPISEHNRLYWYRQTLGQGPEFLTYFQNEAQLEKSRLLSDRFSAERPKGSFSTLEIQRTEQGDSAMYLCASSLGQWAVTFGSGTRLTVV.

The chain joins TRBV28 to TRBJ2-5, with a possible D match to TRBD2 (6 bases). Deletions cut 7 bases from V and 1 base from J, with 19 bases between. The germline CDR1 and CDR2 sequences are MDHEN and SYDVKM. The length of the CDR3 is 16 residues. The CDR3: CASNPTGWDFQETQYF. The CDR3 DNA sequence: TGTGCCAGCAACCCCACCGGCTGGGACTTCCAAGAGACCCAGTACTTC.

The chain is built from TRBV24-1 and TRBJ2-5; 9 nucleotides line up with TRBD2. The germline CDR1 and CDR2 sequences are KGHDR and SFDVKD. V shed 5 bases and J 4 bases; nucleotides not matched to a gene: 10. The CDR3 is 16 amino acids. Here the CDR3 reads CATSGIAGEIGETQYF. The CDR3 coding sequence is TGTGCCACCAGTGGAATAGCGGGGGAGATTGGAGAGACCCAGTACTTC.

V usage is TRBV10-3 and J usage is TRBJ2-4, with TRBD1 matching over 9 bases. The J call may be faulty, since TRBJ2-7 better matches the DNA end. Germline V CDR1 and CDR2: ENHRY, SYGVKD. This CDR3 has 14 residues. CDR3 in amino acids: CAINPGQGAYEQYF. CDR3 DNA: TGTGCCATCAACCCGGGACAGGGTGCCTACGAGCAGTACTTC.

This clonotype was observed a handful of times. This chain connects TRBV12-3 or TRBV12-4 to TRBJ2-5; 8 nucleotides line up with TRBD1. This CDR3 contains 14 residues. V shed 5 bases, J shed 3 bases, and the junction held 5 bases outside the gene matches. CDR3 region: CASSPDRAEETQYF. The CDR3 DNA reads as TGTGCCAGCAGTCCGGACAGGGCCGAAGAGACCCAGTACTTC.

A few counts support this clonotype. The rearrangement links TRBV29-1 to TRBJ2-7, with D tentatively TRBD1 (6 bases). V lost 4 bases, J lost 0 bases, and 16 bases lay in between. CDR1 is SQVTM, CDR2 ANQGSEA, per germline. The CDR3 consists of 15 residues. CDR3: CSVGSSGDISYEQYF. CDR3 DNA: TGCAGCGTTGGTTCCTCCGGGGACATCTCCTACGAGCAGTACTTC.

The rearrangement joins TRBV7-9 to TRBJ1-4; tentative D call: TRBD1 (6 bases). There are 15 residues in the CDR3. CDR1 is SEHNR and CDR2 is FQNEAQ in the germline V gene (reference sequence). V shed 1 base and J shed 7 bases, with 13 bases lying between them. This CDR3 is CASSLGRTESEKLFF. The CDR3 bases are TGTGCCAGCAGCTTAGGCAGGACAGAAAGTGAAAAACTGTTTTTT.

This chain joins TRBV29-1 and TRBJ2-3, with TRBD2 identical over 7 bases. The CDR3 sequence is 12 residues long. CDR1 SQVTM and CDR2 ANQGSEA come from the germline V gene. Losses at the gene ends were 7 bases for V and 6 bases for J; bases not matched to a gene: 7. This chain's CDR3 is CSGDGGRDTQYF. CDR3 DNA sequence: TGCAGCGGAGACGGGGGGAGGGATACGCAGTATTTT.

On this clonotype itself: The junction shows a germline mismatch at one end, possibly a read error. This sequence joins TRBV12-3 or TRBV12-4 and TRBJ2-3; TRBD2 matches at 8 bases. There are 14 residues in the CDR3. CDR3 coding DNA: TGTGCCCGCAGGTTCTGGGGACTAGGCTTAACGCAGTATTTT. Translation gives CARRFWGLGLTQYF.

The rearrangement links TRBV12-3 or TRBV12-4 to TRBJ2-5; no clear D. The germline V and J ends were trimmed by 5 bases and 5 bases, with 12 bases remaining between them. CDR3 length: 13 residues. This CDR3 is CASSPRVVETQYF. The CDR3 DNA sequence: TGTGCCAGCAGTCCTCGGGTGGTGGAGACCCAGTACTTC.

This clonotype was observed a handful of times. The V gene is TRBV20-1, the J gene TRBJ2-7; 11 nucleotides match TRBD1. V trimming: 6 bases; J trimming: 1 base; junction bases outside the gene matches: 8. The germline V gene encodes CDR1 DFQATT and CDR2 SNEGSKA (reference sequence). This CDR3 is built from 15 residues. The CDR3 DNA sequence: TGCAGTGCGCGTCAGGGACAGGGGGTTTCCTACGAGCAGTACTTC. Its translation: CSARQGQGVSYEQYF.